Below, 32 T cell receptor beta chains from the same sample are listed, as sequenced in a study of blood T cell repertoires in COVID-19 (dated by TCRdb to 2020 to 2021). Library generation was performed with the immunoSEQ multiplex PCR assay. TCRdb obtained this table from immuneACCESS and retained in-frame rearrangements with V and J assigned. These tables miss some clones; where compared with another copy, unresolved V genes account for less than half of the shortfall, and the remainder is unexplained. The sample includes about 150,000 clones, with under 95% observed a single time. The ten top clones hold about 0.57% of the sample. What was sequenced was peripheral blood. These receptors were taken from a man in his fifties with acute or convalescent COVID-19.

CDR3 DNA: TGTGCCAGTATGGAGCGGGAGAGCGGAGAGACCCAGTACTTC. This translates into CASMERESGETQYF. The chain carries TRBV19 and TRBJ2-5, with TRBD2 matching over 8 bases. The V and J ends lost 7 bases and 4 bases, in that order; junction bases with no gene match: 8. The germline V gene encodes CDR1 LNHDA and CDR2 SQIVND (reference sequence). The CDR3 has 14 residues. Variable domain in full (rest from reference TRBV19 and TRBJ2-5): DGGITQSPKYLFRKEGQNVTLSCEQNLNHDAMYWYRQDPGQGLRLIYYSQIVNDFQKGDIAEGYSVSREKKESFPLTVTSAQKNPTAFYLCASMERESGETQYFGPGTRLLVL.

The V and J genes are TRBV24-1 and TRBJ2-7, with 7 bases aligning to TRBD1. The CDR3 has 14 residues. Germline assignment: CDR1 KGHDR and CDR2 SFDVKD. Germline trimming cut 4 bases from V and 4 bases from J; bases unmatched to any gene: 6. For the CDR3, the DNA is TGTGCCACCAGTGACGGGGACAGCCCTTACGAGCAGTACGTC. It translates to CATSDGDSPYEQYV.

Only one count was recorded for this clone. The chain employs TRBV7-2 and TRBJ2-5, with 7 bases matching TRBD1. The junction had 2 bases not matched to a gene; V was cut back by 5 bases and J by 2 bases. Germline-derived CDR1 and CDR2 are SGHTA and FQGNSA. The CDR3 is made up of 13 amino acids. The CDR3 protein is CASSRGQQETQYF. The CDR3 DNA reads TGTGCCAGCAGCCGGGGACAGCAAGAGACCCAGTACTTC.

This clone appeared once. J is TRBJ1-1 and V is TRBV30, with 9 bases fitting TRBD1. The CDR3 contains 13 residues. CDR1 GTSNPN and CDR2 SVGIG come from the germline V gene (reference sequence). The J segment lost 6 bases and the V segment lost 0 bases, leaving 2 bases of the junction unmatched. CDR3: CAWSVQGAAEAFF. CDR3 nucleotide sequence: TGTGCCTGGAGTGTACAGGGGGCTGCTGAAGCTTTCTTT. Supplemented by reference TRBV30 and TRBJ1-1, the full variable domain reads SQTIHQWPATLVQPVGSPLSLECTVEGTSNPNLYWYRQAAGRGLQLLFYSVGIGQISSEVPQNLSASRPQDRQFILSSKKLLLSDSGFYLCAWSVQGAAEAFFGQGTRLTVV.

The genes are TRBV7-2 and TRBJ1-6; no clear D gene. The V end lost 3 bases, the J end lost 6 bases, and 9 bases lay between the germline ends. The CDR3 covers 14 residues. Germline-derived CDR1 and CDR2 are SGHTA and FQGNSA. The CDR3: CASSFRRFNSPLHF. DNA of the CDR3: TGTGCCAGCAGCTTTCGTCGTTTTAATTCACCCCTCCACTTT.

The CDR3 reads CASSWIAGSYNEQFF. DNA for the CDR3: TGTGCCAGCAGCTGGATAGCGGGCTCGTACAATGAGCAGTTCTTC. This sequence joins TRBV5-6 and TRBJ2-1, with 7 bases lining up with TRBD2. The V and J ends lost 3 bases and 4 bases, in that order; junction bases with no gene match: 7. Germline assignment: CDR1 SGHDT and CDR2 YYEEEE. The CDR3 totals 15 residues. Filled out from reference TRBV5-6 and TRBJ2-1, the complete variable domain reads DAGVTQSPTHLIKTRGQQVTLRCSPKSGHDTVSWYQQALGQGPQFIFQYYEEEERQRGNFPDRFSGHQFPNYSSELNVNALLLGDSALYLCASSWIAGSYNEQFFGPGTRLTVL.

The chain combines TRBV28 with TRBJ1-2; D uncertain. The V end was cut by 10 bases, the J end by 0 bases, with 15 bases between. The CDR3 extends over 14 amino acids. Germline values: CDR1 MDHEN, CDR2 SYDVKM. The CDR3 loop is CAIQVTSANYGYTF. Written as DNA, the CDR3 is TGTGCCATTCAGGTCACCTCAGCTAACTATGGCTACACCTTC.

The DNA of the CDR3 is TGTGCCAGTAGTACCGGACAGGGGTGGATCTATGAGCAGTTCTTC. This translates into CASSTGQGWIYEQFF. The chain uses TRBV19 and TRBJ2-1, with 9 bases identical to TRBD1. The V gene's germline CDR1 is LNHDA and CDR2 SQIVND (reference sequence). Unmatched junction bases numbered 9, after V lost 4 bases and J lost 8 bases. This CDR3 region has 15 residues.

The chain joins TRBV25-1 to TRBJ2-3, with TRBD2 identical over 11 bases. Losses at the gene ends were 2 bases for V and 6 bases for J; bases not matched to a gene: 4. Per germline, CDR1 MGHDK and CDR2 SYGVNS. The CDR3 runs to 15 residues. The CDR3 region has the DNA TGTGCCAGCAGTGAACTAGCGGGAGGAAGGGATACGCAGTATTTT. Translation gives CASSELAGGRDTQYF.

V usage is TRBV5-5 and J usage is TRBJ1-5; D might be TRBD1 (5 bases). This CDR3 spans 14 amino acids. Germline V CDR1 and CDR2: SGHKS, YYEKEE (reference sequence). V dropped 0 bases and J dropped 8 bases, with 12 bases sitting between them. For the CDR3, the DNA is TGTGCCAGCAGCTTGGAGGGGATTAGGGAGCCCCAGCATTTT. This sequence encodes CASSLEGIREPQHF.

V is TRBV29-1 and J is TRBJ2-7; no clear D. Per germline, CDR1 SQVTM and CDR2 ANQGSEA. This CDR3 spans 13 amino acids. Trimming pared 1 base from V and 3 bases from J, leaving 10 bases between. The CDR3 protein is CSVEVGRGYEQYF. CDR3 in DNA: TGCAGCGTTGAAGTTGGTCGAGGCTACGAGCAGTACTTC.

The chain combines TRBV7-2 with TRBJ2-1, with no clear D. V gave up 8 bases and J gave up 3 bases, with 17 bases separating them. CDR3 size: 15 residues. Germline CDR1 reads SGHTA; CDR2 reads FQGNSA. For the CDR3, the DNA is TGTGCCAGCGCAAAACCCGGAGCCCTCTACAATGAGCAGTTCTTC. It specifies CASAKPGALYNEQFF.

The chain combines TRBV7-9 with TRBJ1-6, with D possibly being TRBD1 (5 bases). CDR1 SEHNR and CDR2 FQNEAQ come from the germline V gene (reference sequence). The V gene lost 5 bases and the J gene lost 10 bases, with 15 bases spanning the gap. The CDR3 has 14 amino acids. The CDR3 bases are TGTGCCAGCAGCGTAGGGACTTTTGGATCACCCCTCCACTTT. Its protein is CASSVGTFGSPLHF.

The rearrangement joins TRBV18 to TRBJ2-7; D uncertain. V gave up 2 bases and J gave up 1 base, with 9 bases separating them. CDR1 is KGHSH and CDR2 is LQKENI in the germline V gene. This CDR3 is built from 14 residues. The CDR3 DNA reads TGTGCCAGCTCACCATCAGTGGAGTCCTACGAGCAGTACTTC. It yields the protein CASSPSVESYEQYF.

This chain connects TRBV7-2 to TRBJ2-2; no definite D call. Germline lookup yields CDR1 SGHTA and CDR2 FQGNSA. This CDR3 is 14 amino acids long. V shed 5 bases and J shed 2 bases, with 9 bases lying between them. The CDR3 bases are TGTGCCAGCAGCCCTGTCCTTAACACCGGGGAGCTGTTTTTT. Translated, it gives CASSPVLNTGELFF.

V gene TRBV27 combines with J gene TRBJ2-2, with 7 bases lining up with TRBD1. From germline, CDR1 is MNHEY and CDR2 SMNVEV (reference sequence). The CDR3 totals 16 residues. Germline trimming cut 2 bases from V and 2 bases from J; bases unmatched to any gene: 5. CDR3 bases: TGTGCCAGCAGTTTAAAAGGGACAGTTAACACCGGGGAGCTGTTTTTT. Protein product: CASSLKGTVNTGELFF.

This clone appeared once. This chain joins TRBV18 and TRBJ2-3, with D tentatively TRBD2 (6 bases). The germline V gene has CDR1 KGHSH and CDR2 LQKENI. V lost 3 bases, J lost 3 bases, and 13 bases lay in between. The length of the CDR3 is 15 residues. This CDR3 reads CASSPNRDSTDTQYF. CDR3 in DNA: TGTGCCAGCTCACCTAACCGGGACTCTACAGATACGCAGTATTTT.

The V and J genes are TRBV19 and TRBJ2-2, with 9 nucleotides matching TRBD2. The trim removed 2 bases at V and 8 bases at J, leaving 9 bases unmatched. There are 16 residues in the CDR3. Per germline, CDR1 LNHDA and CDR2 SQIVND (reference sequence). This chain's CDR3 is CASSIRAGGGVGELFF. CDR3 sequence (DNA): TGTGCCAGTAGTATAAGAGCGGGAGGAGGAGTGGGGGAGCTGTTTTTT.

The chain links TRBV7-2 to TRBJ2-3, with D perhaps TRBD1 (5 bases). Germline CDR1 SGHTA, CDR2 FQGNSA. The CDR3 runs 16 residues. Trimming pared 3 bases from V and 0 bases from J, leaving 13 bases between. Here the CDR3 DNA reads TGTGCCAGCAGCTTTGGTGGGGCGGCTAGCACAGATACGCAGTATTTT. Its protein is CASSFGGAASTDTQYF. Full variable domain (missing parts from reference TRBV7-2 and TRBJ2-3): GAGVSQSPSNKVTEKGKDVELRCDPISGHTALYWYRQSLGQGLEFLIYFQGNSAPDKSGLPSDRFSAERTGGSVSTLTIQRTQQEDSAVYLCASSFGGAASTDTQYFGPGTRLTVL.

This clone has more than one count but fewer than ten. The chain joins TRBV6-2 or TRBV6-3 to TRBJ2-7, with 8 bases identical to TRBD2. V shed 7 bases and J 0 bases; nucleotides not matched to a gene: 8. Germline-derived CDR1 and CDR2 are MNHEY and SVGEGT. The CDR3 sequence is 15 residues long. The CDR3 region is CASTPRGGSSYEQYV. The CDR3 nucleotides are TGTGCCAGCACCCCCCGGGGGGGAAGCTCCTACGAGCAGTACGTC.

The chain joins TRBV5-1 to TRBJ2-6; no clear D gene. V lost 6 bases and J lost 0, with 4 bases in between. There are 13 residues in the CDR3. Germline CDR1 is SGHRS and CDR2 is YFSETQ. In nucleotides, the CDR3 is TGCGCCAGCATAGACTCTGGGGCCAACGTCCTGACTTTC. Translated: CASIDSGANVLTF.

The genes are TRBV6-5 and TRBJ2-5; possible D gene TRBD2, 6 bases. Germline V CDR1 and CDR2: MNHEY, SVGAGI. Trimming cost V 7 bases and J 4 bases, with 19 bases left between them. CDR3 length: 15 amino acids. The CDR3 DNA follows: TGTGCCAGCATTCCTAGGAGGGGTGGGGTAGAGACCCAGTACTTC. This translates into CASIPRRGGVETQYF.

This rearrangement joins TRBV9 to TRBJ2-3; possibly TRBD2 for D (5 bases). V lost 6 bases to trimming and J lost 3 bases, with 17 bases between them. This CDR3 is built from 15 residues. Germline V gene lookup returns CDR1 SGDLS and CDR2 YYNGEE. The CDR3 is CASTPFEGRTDTQYF. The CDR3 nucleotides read TGTGCCAGCACCCCTTTTGAAGGGAGAACAGATACGCAGTATTTT.

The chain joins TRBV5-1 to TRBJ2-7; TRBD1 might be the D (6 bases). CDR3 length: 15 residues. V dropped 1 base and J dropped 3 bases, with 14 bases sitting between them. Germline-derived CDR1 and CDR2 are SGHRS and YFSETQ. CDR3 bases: TGCGCCAGCAGCTTGTTCCCAGGGGTTGTCTACGAGCAGTACGTC. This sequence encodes CASSLFPGVVYEQYV.

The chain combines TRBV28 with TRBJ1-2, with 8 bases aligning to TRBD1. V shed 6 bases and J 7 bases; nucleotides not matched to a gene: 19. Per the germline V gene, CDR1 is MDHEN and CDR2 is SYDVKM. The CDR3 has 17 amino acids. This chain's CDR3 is CASSRGGGRGHGGGYTF. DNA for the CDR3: TGTGCCAGCAGCCGAGGGGGGGGCAGGGGGCACGGTGGTGGCTACACCTTC.

CDR3 amino acids: CASSETPIRGDSPLHF. Here the CDR3 DNA reads TGTGCCAGCAGTGAAACACCTATCCGGGGGGATTCACCCCTCCACTTT. The J gene is TRBJ1-6, the V gene TRBV6-1; tentative D call: TRBD1 (5 bases). The CDR3 consists of 16 residues. Looked up from germline, CDR1 is MNHNS and CDR2 is SASEGT. Trimming left V 2 bases short and J 8 bases short, with 16 bases between.

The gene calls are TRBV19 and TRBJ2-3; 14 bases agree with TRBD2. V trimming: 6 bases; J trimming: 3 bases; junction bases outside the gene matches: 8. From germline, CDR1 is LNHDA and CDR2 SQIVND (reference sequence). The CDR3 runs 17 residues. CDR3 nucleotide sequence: TGTGCCAGTAGCAGGGACGGACTAGCGGGGGGTACAGATACGCAGTATTTT. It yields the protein CASSRDGLAGGTDTQYF.

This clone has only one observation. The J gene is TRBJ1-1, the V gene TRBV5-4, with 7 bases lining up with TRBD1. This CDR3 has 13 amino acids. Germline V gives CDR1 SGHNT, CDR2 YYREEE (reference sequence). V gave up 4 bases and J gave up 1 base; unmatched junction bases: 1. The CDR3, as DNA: TGTGCCAGCAGCGGGGACAGGAACACTGAAGCTTTCTTT. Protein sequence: CASSGDRNTEAFF.

CDR3 nucleotides: TGTGCCATCAAGGGACAGGGAAACGTTGCAGAAGCTTTCTTT. This gives the protein CAIKGQGNVAEAFF. The chain couples TRBV10-3 to TRBJ1-1; the match to TRBD1 covers 9 bases. The germline CDR1 and CDR2 sequences are ENHRY and SYGVKD. Unmatched junction bases numbered 11, after V lost 7 bases and J lost 8 bases. This CDR3 has 14 amino acids.

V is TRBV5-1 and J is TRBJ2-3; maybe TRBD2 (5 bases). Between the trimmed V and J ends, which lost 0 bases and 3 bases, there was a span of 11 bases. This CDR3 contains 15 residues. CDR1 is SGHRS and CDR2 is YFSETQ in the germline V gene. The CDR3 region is CASSLAGSLTDTQYF. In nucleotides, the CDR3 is TGCGCCAGCAGCTTGGCGGGAAGCTTGACAGATACGCAGTATTTT. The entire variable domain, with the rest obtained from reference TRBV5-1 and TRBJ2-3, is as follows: KAGVTQTPRYLIKTRGQQVTLSCSPISGHRSVSWYQQTPGQGLQFLFEYFSETQRNKGNFPGRFSGRQFSNSRSEMNVSTLELGDSALYLCASSLAGSLTDTQYFGPGTRLTVL.

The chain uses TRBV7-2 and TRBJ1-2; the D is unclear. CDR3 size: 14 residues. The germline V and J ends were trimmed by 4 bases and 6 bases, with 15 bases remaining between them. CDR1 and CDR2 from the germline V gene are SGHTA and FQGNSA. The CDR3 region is CASSSGLPSDGYTF. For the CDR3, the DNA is TGTGCCAGCAGCTCCGGACTCCCGTCTGATGGCTACACCTTC.

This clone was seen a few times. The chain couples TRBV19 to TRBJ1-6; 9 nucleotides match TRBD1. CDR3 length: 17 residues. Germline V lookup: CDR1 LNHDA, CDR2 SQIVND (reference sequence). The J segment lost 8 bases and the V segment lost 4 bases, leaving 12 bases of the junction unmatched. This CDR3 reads CASSTRTGELWDSPLHF. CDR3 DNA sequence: TGTGCCAGTAGTACTAGGACAGGGGAACTTTGGGATTCACCCCTCCACTTT.